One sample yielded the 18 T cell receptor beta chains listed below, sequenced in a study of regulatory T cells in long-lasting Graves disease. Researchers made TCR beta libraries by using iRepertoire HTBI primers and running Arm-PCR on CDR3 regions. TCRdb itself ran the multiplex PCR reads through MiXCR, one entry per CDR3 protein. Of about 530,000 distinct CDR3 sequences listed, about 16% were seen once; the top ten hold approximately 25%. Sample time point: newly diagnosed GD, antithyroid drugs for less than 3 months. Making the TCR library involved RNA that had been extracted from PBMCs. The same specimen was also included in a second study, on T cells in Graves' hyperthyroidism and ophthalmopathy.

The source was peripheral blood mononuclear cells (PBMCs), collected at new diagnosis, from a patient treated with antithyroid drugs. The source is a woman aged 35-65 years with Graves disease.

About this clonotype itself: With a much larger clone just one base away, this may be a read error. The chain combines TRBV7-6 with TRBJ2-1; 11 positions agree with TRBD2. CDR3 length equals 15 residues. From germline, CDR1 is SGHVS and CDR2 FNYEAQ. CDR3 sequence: CASNLDLAGGNEQFF. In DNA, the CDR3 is TGTGCCAGCAACTTAGACCTAGCGGGGGGCAATGAGCAGTTCTTC.

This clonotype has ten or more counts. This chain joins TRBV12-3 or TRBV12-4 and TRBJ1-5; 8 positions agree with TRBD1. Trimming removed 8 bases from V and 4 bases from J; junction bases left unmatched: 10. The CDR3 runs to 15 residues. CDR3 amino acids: CASGSGGQVNQPQHF. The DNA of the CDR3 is TGTGCCAGCGGTTCAGGGGGCCAGGTAAATCAGCCCCAGCATTTT.

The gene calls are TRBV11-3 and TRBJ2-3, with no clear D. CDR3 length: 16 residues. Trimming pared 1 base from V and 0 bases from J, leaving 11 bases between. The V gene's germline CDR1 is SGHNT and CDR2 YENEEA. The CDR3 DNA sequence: TGTGCCAGCAGCTTAGTTGCCTTTTCTAGCACAGATACGCAGTATTTT. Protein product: CASSLVAFSSTDTQYF.

CDR3 coding DNA: TGCGCCAGCAGCCAAGATCTGCAGGGGTCAGCTTTCTTT. Its protein product is CASSQDLQGSAFF. This sequence joins TRBV4-1 and TRBJ1-1; tentative D call: TRBD1 (6 bases). The CDR3 spans 13 residues. The V end was cut by 0 bases, the J end by 10 bases, with 12 bases between. Germline-derived CDR1 and CDR2 are MGHRA and YSYEKL.

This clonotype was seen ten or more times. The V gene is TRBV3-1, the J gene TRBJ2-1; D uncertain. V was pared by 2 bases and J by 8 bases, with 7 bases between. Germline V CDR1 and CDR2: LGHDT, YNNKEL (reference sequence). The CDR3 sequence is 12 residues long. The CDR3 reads CASSQLIDEQFF. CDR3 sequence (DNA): TGTGCCAGCAGCCAATTAATTGATGAGCAGTTCTTC.

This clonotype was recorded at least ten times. The CDR3 region has the DNA TGCAGTGCTAGAGATCCCGAGACCCAGTACTTC. This translates into CSARDPETQYF. The rearrangement links TRBV20-1 to TRBJ2-5; D remains ambiguous. The germline CDR1 and CDR2 sequences are DFQATT and SNEGSKA (reference sequence). Between the trimmed V and J ends, which lost 0 bases and 5 bases, there was a span of 4 bases. CDR3 size: 11 residues.

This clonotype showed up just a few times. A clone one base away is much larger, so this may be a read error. The CDR3 region is CASSPVQSNQPQHF. In DNA, the CDR3 is TGTGCCAGCAGCCCCGTACAGAGCAATCAGCCCCAGCATTTT. The rearrangement links TRBV12-3 or TRBV12-4 to TRBJ1-5; D is ambiguous. This CDR3 has 14 amino acids. The germline V and J ends were trimmed by 6 bases and 1 base, with 10 bases remaining between them.

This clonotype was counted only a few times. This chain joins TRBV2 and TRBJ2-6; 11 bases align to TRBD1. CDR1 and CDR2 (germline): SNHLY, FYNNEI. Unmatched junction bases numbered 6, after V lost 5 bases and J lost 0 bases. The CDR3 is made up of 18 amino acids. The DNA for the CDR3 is TGTGCCAGCAGTTACTCCGGGACAGGGGGCTCTGGGGCCAACGTCCTGACTTTC. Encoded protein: CASSYSGTGGSGANVLTF.

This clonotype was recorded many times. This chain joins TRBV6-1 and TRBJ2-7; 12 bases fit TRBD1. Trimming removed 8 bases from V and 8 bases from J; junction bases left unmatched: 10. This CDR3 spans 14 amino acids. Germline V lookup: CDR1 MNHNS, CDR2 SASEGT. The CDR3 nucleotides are TGTGCCAGCGATATCTCGGGACAGGGGGCTAAGCAGTACTTC. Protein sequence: CASDISGQGAKQYF.

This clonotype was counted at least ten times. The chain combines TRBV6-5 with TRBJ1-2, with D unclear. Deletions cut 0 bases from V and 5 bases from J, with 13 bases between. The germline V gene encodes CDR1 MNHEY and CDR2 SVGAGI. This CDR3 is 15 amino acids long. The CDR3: CASSYSVGQPYGYTF. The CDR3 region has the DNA TGTGCCAGCAGTTACTCTGTAGGGCAGCCTTATGGCTACACCTTC.

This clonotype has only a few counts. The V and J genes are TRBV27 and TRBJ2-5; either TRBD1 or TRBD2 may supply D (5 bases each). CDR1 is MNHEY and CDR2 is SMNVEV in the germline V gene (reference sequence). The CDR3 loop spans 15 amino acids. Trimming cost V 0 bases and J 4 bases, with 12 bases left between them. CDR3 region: CASSLSWDVAETQYF. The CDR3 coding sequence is TGTGCCAGCAGTTTATCCTGGGACGTGGCAGAGACCCAGTACTTC.

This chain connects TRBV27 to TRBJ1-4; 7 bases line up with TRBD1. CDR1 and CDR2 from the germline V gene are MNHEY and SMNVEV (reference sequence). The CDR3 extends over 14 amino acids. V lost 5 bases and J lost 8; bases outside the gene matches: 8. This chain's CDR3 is CASSPSGGTEKLFF. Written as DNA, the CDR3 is TGTGCCAGCAGTCCCTCAGGGGGGACCGAAAAACTGTTTTTT.

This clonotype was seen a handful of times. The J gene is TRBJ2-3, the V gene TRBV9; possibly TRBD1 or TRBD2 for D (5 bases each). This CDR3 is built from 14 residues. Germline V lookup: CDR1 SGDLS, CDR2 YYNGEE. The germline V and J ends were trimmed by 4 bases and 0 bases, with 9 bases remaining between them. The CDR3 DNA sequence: TGTGCCAGCAGCACGGGACGCAGCACAGATACGCAGTATTTT. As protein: CASSTGRSTDTQYF. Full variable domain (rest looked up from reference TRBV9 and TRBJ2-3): DSGVTQTPKHLITATGQRVTLRCSPRSGDLSVYWYQQSLDQGLQFLIQYYNGEERAKGNILERFSAQQFPDLHSELNLSSLELGDSALYFCASSTGRSTDTQYFGPGTRLTVL.

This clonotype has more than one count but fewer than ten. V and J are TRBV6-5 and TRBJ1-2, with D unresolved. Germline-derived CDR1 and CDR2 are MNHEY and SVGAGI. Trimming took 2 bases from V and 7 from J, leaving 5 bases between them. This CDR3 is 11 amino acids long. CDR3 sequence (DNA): TGTGCCAGCAGTTACCCGGGTGGCTACACCTTC. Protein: CASSYPGGYTF.

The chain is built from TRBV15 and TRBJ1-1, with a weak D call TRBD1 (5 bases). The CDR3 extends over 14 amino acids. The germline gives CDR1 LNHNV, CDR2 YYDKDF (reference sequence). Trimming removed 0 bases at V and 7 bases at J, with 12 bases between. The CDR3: CATSRDLWGFEAFF. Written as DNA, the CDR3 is TGTGCCACCAGCAGAGATCTATGGGGCTTTGAAGCTTTCTTT.

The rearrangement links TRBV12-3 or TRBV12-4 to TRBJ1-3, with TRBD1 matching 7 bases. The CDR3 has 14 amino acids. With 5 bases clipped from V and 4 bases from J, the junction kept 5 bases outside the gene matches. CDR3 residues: CASSKQGRGNTIYF. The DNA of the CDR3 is TGTGCCAGCAGTAAACAGGGGAGAGGAAACACCATATATTTT.

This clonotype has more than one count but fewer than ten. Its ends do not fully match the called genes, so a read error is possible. CDR3 nucleotides: TGCGCCAGCAGCCAAGTGAAGGACAGTTCCTACGAGCAGTACTTC. This sequence encodes CASSQVKDSSYEQYF. This chain joins TRBV11-2 and TRBJ2-7; maybe TRBD1 (6 bases). Per germline, CDR1 SGHAT and CDR2 FQNNGV. The CDR3 totals 15 residues.

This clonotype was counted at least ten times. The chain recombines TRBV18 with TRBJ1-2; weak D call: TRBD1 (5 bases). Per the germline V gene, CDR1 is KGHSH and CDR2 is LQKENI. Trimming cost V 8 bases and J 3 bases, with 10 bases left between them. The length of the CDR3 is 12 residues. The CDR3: CASGTGDYGYTF. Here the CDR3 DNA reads TGTGCCAGCGGAACGGGGGACTATGGCTACACCTTC. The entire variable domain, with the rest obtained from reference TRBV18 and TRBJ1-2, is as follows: NAGVMQNPRHLVRRRGQEARLRCSPMKGHSHVYWYRQLPEEGLKFMVYLQKENIIDESGMPKERFSAEFPKEGPSILRIQQVVRGDSAAYFCASGTGDYGYTFGSGTRLTVV.